The 21 T cell receptor beta chains below were found in one sample sequenced in a study of blood T cell repertoires in COVID-19 (dated by TCRdb to 2020 to 2022). Library preparation employed the immunoSEQ multiplex PCR assay. TCRdb mirrors the immuneACCESS table, restricted to in-frame sequences. Some clones are absent from its copies; in checked studies, under half trace to an unresolved V gene, and the reason for the others is unknown. The sample includes about 87,000 clones, with 70% to 90% observed a single time. The top ten hold 7.4% of the sample. The sample comprised peripheral blood. The receptors shown here come from a human donor with acute or convalescent COVID-19. The donor label of this sample is uncertain.

The rearrangement uses TRBV7-9 and TRBJ1-3; the match to TRBD1 covers 9 bases. V was clipped by 8 bases and J by 0 bases; unmatched bases: 14. The CDR3 is made up of 18 amino acids. Germline V lookup: CDR1 SEHNR, CDR2 FQNEAQ (reference sequence). The chain's CDR3 is CASVPGTGNVLSGNTIYF. CDR3 nucleotides: TGTGCCAGCGTCCCGGGGACAGGGAATGTCCTCTCTGGAAACACCATATATTTT. Filled out from reference TRBV7-9 and TRBJ1-3, the complete variable domain reads DTGVSQNPRHKITKRGQNVTFRCDPISEHNRLYWYRQTLGQGPEFLTYFQNEAQLEKSRLLSDRFSAERPKGSFSTLEIQRTEQGDSAMYLCASVPGTGNVLSGNTIYFGEGSWLTVV.

This chain joins TRBV18 and TRBJ2-1; 7 positions match TRBD1. This CDR3 has 13 amino acids. Trimming cost V 2 bases and J 10 bases; bases outside gene matches: 5. CDR1 and CDR2 (germline): KGHSH, LQKENI. The DNA for the CDR3 is TGTGCCAGCTCACCAAGAACAGGGGAGGAGCAGTTCTTC. It translates to CASSPRTGEEQFF.

The chain recombines TRBV24-1 with TRBJ2-3, with 11 bases identical to TRBD1. The CDR3 spans 16 residues. The trim removed 4 bases at V and 5 bases at J, leaving 7 bases unmatched. Germline CDR1 and CDR2: KGHDR and SFDVKD. CDR3 sequence (DNA): TGTGCCACCAGTGACTTTGGACAGGGGGCTGGAGATACGCAGTATTTT. Its protein is CATSDFGQGAGDTQYF.

This clone was recorded once. The rearrangement uses TRBV28 and TRBJ2-6; weak D call: TRBD1 (5 bases). CDR3 length: 14 residues. Trimming shortened V by 2 bases and J by 4 bases, and 6 bases separated the two germline ends. The germline CDR1 and CDR2 sequences are MDHEN and SYDVKM. CDR3 amino acids: CASSLQGGANVLTF. CDR3 in DNA: TGTGCCAGCAGTTTACAGGGAGGGGCCAACGTCCTGACTTTC.

In this sample, this clone turned up a few times. This chain uses TRBV5-1 with TRBJ2-5, with 8 bases that match TRBD2. The CDR3 has 14 amino acids. Unmatched junction bases numbered 8, after V lost 0 bases and J lost 10 bases. Germline values: CDR1 SGHRS, CDR2 YFSETQ. CDR3 sequence (DNA): TGCGCCAGCAGCTTGGTGAGCGGGAGAGAAGTCCAGTACTTC. This sequence encodes CASSLVSGREVQYF.

The chain has TRBV5-4 and TRBJ2-3; 10 bases are shared with TRBD2. The V segment lost 4 bases and the J segment 3 bases; nucleotides outside the gene matches: 5. Germline V lookup: CDR1 SGHNT, CDR2 YYREEE (reference sequence). The length of the CDR3 is 15 residues. Here the CDR3 DNA reads TGTGCCAGCAGCCAGCGGGGGGGAGGGACAGATACGCAGTATTTT. Its translation: CASSQRGGGTDTQYF.

This chain connects TRBV11-2 to TRBJ2-3, with 8 bases lining up with TRBD1. Trimming took 5 bases from V and 1 from J; bases not matched to a gene: 2. Germline-derived CDR1 and CDR2 are SGHAT and FQNNGV. The length of the CDR3 is 14 residues. The CDR3 reads CASSLDRGTDTQYF. The CDR3 DNA is TGTGCCAGCAGCCTGGACAGGGGCACAGATACGCAGTATTTT.

A note on this clone: This CDR3 is also generated by other DNA sequences in the sample. This chain uses TRBV7-3 with TRBJ2-6; D not certain. CDR1 and CDR2 from the germline V gene are SGHTA and FQGTGA. The CDR3 has 14 amino acids. Trimming took off 5 bases at V and 1 base at J, with 6 bases between the two ends. The CDR3 coding sequence is TGTGCCAGCAGCCCACAATCTGGGGCCAACGTCCTGACTTTC. Amino acid sequence: CASSPQSGANVLTF.

The chain is built from TRBV5-4 and TRBJ2-1; 9 nucleotides line up with TRBD2. The CDR3 contains 16 residues. V was clipped by 1 base and J by 4 bases; unmatched bases: 6. CDR1 SGHNT and CDR2 YYREEE come from the germline V gene (reference sequence). The CDR3 region has the DNA TGTGCCAGCAGCTTGCTTAGCGGGGGTTATTACAATGAGCAGTTCTTC. It encodes CASSLLSGGYYNEQFF.

The J gene is TRBJ2-3, the V gene TRBV6-2 or TRBV6-3, with 13 bases matching TRBD2. J gave up 8 bases and V 6 bases, and 5 bases lay outside the gene matches. Germline V CDR1 and CDR2: MNHEY, SVGEGT. This CDR3 is built from 14 residues. The CDR3 spells CASSPGTSGATQYF. CDR3 DNA sequence: TGTGCCAGCAGCCCCGGGACTAGCGGGGCTACGCAGTATTTT.

The genes are TRBV5-5 and TRBJ1-5; 9 bases agree with TRBD1. This CDR3 region has 15 residues. Germline loops: CDR1 SGHKS, CDR2 YYEKEE (reference sequence). The V gene end was trimmed by 0 bases and the J gene end by 7 bases; junction bases not matched to a gene: 5. The CDR3 DNA reads as TGTGCCAGCAGCTTGGGAGGGACAGGGTACCAGCCCCAGCATTTT. Translation gives CASSLGGTGYQPQHF.

The rearrangement links TRBV7-9 to TRBJ2-1; 7 nucleotides match TRBD1. Trimming took 5 bases from V and 15 from J; bases not matched to a gene: 13. The CDR3 sequence is 13 residues long. Germline loops: CDR1 SEHNR, CDR2 FQNEAQ (reference sequence). CDR3 sequence (DNA): TGTGCCAGCAGCCAGCAACTAGACAGGGATCTGTTCTTC. The encoded protein is CASSQQLDRDLFF. Using reference TRBV7-9 and TRBJ2-1 for the parts outside the CDR3, the full variable domain is DTGVSQNPRHKITKRGQNVTFRCDPISEHNRLYWYRQTLGQGPEFLTYFQNEAQLEKSRLLSDRFSAERPKGSFSTLEIQRTEQGDSAMYLCASSQQLDRDLFFGPGTRLTVL.

The rearrangement uses TRBV24-1 and TRBJ1-5; tentatively, D is TRBD1 (6 bases). The V gene's germline CDR1 is KGHDR and CDR2 SFDVKD. This CDR3 is 13 amino acids long. V lost 6 bases and J lost 3, with 8 bases in between. CDR3 in amino acids: CATSTGFNQPQHF. CDR3 nucleotides: TGTGCCACCAGTACAGGGTTCAATCAGCCCCAGCATTTT.

This rearrangement joins TRBV2 to TRBJ1-1, with D unresolved. V lost 9 bases and J lost 5, with 13 bases in between. CDR3 length: 12 residues. Germline-derived CDR1 and CDR2 are SNHLY and FYNNEI. The CDR3 spells CARPVRGTEAFF. The CDR3 DNA reads as TGTGCCAGGCCGGTCCGGGGAACTGAAGCTTTCTTT. The full variable domain, completed using reference TRBV2 and TRBJ1-1, is EPEVTQTPSHQVTQMGQEVILRCVPISNHLYFYWYRQILGQKVEFLVSFYNNEISEKSEIFDDQFSVERPDGSNFTLKIRSTKLEDSAMYFCARPVRGTEAFFGQGTRLTVV.

The rearrangement uses TRBV13 and TRBJ2-2; D remains unclear. The CDR3 loop spans 15 amino acids. CDR1 and CDR2 from the germline V gene are PRHDT and FYEKMQ (reference sequence). V was shortened by 0 bases and J by 2 bases, with 7 bases between the two germline ends. CDR3 nucleotide sequence: TGTGCCAGCAGCTTAGGCCCAGTAAACACCGGGGAGCTGTTTTTT. This sequence encodes CASSLGPVNTGELFF.

This clone was found a few times. This chain uses TRBV12-3 or TRBV12-4 with TRBJ1-2, with D tentatively TRBD1 (6 bases). V lost 8 bases and J lost 2, with 12 bases in between. The CDR3 covers 13 residues. CDR3 loop: CASAYRGNYGYTF. CDR3 DNA: TGTGCCAGCGCCTATAGGGGGAACTATGGCTACACCTTC.

The gene calls are TRBV10-2 and TRBJ1-4, with D unclear. The CDR3 totals 13 residues. Trimming shortened V by 6 bases and J by 8 bases, and 13 bases separated the two germline ends. Germline loops: CDR1 WSHSY, CDR2 SAAADI. CDR3 coding DNA: TGCGCCAGCAGATTTGGTTCACACGAAAAACTGTTTTTT. Protein: CASRFGSHEKLFF.

V gene TRBV15 combines with J gene TRBJ2-3; D is possibly TRBD2 (5 bases). Germline values: CDR1 LNHNV, CDR2 YYDKDF (reference sequence). This CDR3 contains 13 residues. The ends were cut back, 8 bases at V and 1 base at J, with 10 bases in the middle. DNA of the CDR3: TGTGCCACCGCTTCCGGGGGCACAGATACGCAGTATTTT. Residues: CATASGGTDTQYF.

This chain uses TRBV6-6 with TRBJ2-1; 13 bases agree with TRBD2. Germline CDR1 MNHNY, CDR2 SVGAGI (reference sequence). The CDR3 consists of 15 residues. J gave up 8 bases and V 6 bases, and 7 bases lay outside the gene matches. As DNA, the CDR3 is TGTGCCAGCAGGCTGACTAGCGGGGGGATGGATGAGCAGTTCTTC. This sequence encodes CASRLTSGGMDEQFF.

This clone was counted once. The chain couples TRBV28 to TRBJ1-2; 8 bases are a match to TRBD1. Germline V gene data show CDR1 as MDHEN and CDR2 as SYDVKM. Trimming removed 4 bases from V and 2 bases from J; junction bases left unmatched: 6. The CDR3 covers 15 residues. CDR3 protein: CASSSHQGANYGYTF. CDR3 DNA sequence: TGTGCCAGCAGTTCCCACCAGGGGGCGAACTATGGCTACACCTTC.

The CDR3 DNA sequence: TGTGCCACCAGGAGTAGCACAGATACGCAGTATTTT. It encodes CATRSSTDTQYF. The genes are TRBV24-1 and TRBJ2-3; D gene ambiguous. CDR3 length: 12 residues. Germline CDR1 is KGHDR and CDR2 is SFDVKD. Deletions cut 7 bases from V and 0 bases from J, with 4 bases between.